This T cell receptor (beta chain) derives from a study of CXCR3-negative and CXCR3-positive naive CD8 T cells. As for this clonotype: What it binds is unknown.

Through 5' RACE with UMI labels, the TRB cDNA libraries were prepared. TCRdb reworked the 5' RACE reads into one entry per CDR3 protein, no DNA. The sample features 43,000 or so distinct CDR3 sequences, with about 10% in its top ten. Study-wide findings and caveats: The TRBV-TRBJ usage of naive CXCR3-negative and CXCR3-positive cells was similar, but that of memory cells differed. With CXCR3 expression partially decreased after cryopreservation, most assays relied on fresh PBMCs.

The V gene's germline CDR1 is LGHNA and CDR2 YSLEER. This CDR3 is 16 amino acids long. This TCR came from a human donor in good health. Some clones in this sample may be carry-over from other donors' samples. The chain carries TRBV4-3 and TRBJ2-7. The sample was memory CD8+ T cells from blood. The CDR3 region is CASSQDADIRTYEQYF.